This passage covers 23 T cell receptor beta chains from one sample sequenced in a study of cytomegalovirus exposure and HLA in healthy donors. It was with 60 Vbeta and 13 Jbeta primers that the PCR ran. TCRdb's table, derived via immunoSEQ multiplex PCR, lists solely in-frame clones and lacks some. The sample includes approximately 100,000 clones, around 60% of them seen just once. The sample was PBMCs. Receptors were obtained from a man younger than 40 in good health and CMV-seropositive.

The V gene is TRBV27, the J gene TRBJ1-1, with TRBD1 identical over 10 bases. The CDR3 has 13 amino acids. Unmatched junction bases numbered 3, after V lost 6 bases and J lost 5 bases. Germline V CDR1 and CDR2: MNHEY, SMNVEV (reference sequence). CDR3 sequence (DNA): TGTGCCAGCAGACGGACAGGGGGAACTGAAGCTTTCTTT. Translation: CASRRTGGTEAFF.

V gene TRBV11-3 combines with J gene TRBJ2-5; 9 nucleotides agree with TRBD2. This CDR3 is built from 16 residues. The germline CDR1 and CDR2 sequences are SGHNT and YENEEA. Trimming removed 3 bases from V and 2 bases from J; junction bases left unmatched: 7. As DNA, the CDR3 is TGTGCCAGCAGCTTCCGAGCGGGGGGCTTTCAAGAGACCCAGTACTTC. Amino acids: CASSFRAGGFQETQYF.

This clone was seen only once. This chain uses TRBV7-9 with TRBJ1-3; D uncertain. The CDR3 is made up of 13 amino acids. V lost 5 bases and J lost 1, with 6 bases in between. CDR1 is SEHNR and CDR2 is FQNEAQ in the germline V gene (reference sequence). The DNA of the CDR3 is TGTGCCAGCAGCCGGGAGTCTGGAAACACCATATATTTT. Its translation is CASSRESGNTIYF.

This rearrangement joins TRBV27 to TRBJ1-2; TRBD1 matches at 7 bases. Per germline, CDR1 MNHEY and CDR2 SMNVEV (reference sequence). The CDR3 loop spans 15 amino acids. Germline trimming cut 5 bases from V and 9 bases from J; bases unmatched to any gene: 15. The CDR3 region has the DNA TGTGCCAGCAGTCTACTTCAGACAGGGAGTACTAGCTACACCTTC. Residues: CASSLLQTGSTSYTF.

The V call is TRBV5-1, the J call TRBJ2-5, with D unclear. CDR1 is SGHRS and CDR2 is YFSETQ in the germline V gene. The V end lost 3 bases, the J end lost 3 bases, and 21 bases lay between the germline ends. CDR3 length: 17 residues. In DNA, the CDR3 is TGCGCCAGCAGCTCCGGTAGTGGTCGAGACACAAAAGAGACCCAGTACTTC. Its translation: CASSSGSGRDTKETQYF.

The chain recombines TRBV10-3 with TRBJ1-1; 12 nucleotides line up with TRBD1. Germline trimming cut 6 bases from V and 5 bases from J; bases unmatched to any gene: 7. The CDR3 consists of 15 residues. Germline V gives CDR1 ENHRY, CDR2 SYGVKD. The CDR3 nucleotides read TGTGCCATCAGGCCGGGACAGGGGGCAGGAACTGAAGCTTTCTTT. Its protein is CAIRPGQGAGTEAFF.

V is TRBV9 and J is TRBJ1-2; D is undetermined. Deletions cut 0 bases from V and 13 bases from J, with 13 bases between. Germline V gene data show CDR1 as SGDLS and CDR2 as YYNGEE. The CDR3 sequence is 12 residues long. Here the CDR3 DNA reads TGTGCCAGCAGCGTAGAAGCCGAAACTAGCACCTTC. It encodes CASSVEAETSTF.

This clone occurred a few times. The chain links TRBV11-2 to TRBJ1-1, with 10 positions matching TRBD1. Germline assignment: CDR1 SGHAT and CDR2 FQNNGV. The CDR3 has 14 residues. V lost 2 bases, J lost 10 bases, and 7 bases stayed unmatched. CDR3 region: CASSLLTGGRGAFF. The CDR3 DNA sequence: TGTGCCAGCAGCTTACTGACAGGGGGCCGGGGAGCTTTCTTT. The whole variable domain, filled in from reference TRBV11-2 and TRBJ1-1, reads EAGVAQSPRYKIIEKRQSVAFWCNPISGHATLYWYQQILGQGPKLLIQFQNNGVVDDSQLPKDRFSAERLKGVDSTLKIQPAKLEDSAVYLCASSLLTGGRGAFFGQGTRLTVV.

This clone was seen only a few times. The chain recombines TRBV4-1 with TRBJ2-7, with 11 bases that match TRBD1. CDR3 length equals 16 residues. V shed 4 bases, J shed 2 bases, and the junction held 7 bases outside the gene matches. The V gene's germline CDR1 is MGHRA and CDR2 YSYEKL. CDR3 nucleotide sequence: TGCGCCAGCAGCCGCCTCCCGGGACAGGGGGCCTACGAGCAGTACTTC. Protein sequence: CASSRLPGQGAYEQYF.

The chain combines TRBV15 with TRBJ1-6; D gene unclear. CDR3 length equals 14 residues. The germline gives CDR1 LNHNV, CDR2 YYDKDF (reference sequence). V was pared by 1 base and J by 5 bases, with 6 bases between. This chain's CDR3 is CATSRGYNNSPLHF. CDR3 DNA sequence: TGTGCCACCAGCAGAGGTTACAATAATTCACCCCTCCACTTT.

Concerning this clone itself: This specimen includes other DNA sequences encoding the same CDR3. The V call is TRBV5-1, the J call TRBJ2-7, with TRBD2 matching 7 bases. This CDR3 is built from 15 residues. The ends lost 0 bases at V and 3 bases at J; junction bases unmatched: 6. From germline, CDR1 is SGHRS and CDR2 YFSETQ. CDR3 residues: CASSLEAGVYYEQYF. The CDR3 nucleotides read TGCGCCAGCAGCTTGGAGGCGGGGGTTTACTACGAGCAGTACTTC.

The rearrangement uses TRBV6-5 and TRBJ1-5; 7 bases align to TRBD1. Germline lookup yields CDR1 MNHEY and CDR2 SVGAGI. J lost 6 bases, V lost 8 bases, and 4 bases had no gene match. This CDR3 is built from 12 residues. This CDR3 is CASGDSSQPQHF. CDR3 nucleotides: TGTGCCAGCGGGGACAGTAGTCAGCCCCAGCATTTT.

Written as DNA, the CDR3 is TGTGCCATCAGTGAGTCGCCCCAAACTCTCGGGGTCCTGACTTTC. Amino acids: CAISESPQTLGVLTF. The chain links TRBV10-3 to TRBJ2-6; D remains ambiguous. V was clipped by 0 bases and J by 13 bases, with 16 bases between them. Looked up from germline, CDR1 is ENHRY and CDR2 is SYGVKD. The CDR3 consists of 15 residues.

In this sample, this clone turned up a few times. The CDR3 DNA is TGCGCCAGCAGCCAAGTCCTACTAGCGGGGGGACACAATGAGCAGTTCTTC. This translates into CASSQVLLAGGHNEQFF. The chain recombines TRBV4-1 with TRBJ2-1, with 12 bases matching TRBD2. This CDR3 has 17 amino acids. Losses at the gene ends were 1 base for V and 5 bases for J; bases not matched to a gene: 6. The germline V gene has CDR1 MGHRA and CDR2 YSYEKL.

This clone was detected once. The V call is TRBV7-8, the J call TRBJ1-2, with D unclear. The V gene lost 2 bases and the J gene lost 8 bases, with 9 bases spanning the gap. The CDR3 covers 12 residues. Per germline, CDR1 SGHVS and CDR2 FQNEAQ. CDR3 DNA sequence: TGTGCCAGCAGCTTAAGCCCTGTGGGCTACACCTTC. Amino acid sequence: CASSLSPVGYTF.

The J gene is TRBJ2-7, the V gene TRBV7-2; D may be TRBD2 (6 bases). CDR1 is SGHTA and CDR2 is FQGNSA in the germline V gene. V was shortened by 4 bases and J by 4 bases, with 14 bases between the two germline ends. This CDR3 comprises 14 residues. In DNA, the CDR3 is TGTGCCAGCAGCTCCTCCGGGGACTGGTACGAGCAGTACTTC. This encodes CASSSSGDWYEQYF. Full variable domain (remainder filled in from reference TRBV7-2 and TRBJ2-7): GAGVSQSPSNKVTEKGKDVELRCDPISGHTALYWYRQSLGQGLEFLIYFQGNSAPDKSGLPSDRFSAERTGGSVSTLTIQRTQQEDSAVYLCASSSSGDWYEQYFGPGTRLTVT.

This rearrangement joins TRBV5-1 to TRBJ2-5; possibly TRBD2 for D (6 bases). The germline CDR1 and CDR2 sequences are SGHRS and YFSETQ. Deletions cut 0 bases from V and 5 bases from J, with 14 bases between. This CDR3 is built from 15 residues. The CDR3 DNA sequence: TGCGCCAGCAGCTTGGATTTGCGGGGTACTGAGACCCAGTACTTC. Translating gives CASSLDLRGTETQYF.

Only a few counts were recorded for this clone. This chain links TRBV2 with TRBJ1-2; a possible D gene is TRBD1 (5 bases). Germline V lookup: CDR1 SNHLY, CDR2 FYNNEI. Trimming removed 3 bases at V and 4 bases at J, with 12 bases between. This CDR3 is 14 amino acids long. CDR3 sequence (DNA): TGTGCCAGCAGTGATAGGGGCGGCCTCTATGGCTACACCTTC. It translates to CASSDRGGLYGYTF.

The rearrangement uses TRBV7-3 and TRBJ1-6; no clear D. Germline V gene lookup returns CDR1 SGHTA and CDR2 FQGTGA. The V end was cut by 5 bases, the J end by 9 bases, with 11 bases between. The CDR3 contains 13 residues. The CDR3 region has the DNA TGTGCCAGCAGCCTCCTGACGGGTTCACCCCTCCACTTT. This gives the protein CASSLLTGSPLHF.

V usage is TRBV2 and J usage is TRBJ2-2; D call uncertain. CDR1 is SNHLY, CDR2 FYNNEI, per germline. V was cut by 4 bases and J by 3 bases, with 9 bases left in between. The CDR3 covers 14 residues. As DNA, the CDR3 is TGTGCCAGCAGTGGGCAGATATACACCGGGGAGCTGTTTTTT. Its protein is CASSGQIYTGELFF.

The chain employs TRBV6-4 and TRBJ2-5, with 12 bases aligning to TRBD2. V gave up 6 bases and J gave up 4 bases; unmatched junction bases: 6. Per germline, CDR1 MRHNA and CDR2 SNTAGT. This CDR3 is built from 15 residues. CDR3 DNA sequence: TGTGCCAGCAGCTCCCTAGCGGGGGGGAGAGAGACCCAGTACTTC. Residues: CASSSLAGGRETQYF.

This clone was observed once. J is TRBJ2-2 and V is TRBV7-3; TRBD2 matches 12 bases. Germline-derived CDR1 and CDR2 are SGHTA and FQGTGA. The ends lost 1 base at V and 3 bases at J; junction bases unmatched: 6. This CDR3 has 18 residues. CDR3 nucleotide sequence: TGTGCCAGCAGCTTAAACCTAGCGGGGGGGCCGGACACCGGGGAGCTGTTTTTT. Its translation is CASSLNLAGGPDTGELFF.

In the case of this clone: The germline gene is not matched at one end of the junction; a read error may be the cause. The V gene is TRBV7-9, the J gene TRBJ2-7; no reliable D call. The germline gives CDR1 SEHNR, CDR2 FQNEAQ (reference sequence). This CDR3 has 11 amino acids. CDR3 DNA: TGTTCCAGCAGCTTCAGCTACGAGCAGTACTTC. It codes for CSSSFSYEQYF.